The 25 T cell receptor beta chains given below trace back to one sample, sequenced in a study of blood T cell repertoires in COVID-19. Sequencing used immunoSEQ multiplex PCR; TCRdb keeps in-frame clones, though not all of them. The data hold fewer than 250,000 clones, with 70% to 90% observed a single time. Sequencing input: peripheral blood. The source of these receptors is a man aged 55-75 years with acute or convalescent COVID-19.

J is TRBJ2-7 and V is TRBV28, with a tentative D call TRBD1 (5 bases). The CDR3 totals 13 residues. The germline V gene has CDR1 MDHEN and CDR2 SYDVKM. Trimming took off 2 bases at V and 1 base at J, with 6 bases between the two ends. The DNA of the CDR3 is TGTGCCAGCAGTTTACAGGGATCCTACGAGCAGTACTTC. This gives the protein CASSLQGSYEQYF. The whole variable domain, remainder taken from reference TRBV28 and TRBJ2-7, is DVKVTQSSRYLVKRTGEKVFLECVQDMDHENMFWYRQDPGLGLRLIYFSYDVKMKEKGDIPEGYSVSREKKERFSLILESASTNQTSMYLCASSLQGSYEQYFGPGTRLTVT.

This chain links TRBV19 with TRBJ2-2, with D possibly TRBD1 on 7 matching bases. Trimming cost V 8 bases and J 3 bases, with 13 bases left between them. The CDR3 runs to 14 residues. Germline CDR1 is LNHDA and CDR2 is SQIVND (reference sequence). CDR3 protein: CASLGRGDTGELFF. The CDR3 DNA is TGTGCCAGTCTCGGCAGGGGGGACACCGGGGAGCTGTTTTTT.

The chain uses TRBV12-5 and TRBJ1-4, with 12 positions matching TRBD1. V lost 0 bases, J lost 5 bases, and 10 bases stayed unmatched. Germline V CDR1 and CDR2: LGHNT, FRNRAP. There are 19 residues in the CDR3. The CDR3 loop reads CASGLVGRDRGPRNEKLFF. The CDR3 DNA follows: TGTGCTAGTGGTTTGGTAGGAAGGGACAGGGGGCCGAGGAATGAAAAACTGTTTTTT.

The rearrangement uses TRBV11-2 and TRBJ1-1; 10 bases line up with TRBD1. Germline V CDR1 and CDR2: SGHAT, FQNNGV. The length of the CDR3 is 16 residues. Trimming cost V 5 bases and J 5 bases; bases outside gene matches: 11. The CDR3 sequence: CASSTSRQGARTEAFF. The CDR3 DNA reads as TGTGCCAGCAGCACATCCAGACAGGGGGCTAGGACTGAAGCTTTCTTT.

This clone was observed a single time. The V call is TRBV7-2, the J call TRBJ1-1; D unclear. CDR3 length: 15 amino acids. Germline V gene data show CDR1 as SGHTA and CDR2 as FQGNSA. V lost 0 bases and J 0 bases, leaving 8 bases between the germline ends. The CDR3 coding sequence is TGTGCCAGCAGCTTAGCGCTATCTATGAACACTGAAGCTTTCTTT. The encoded protein is CASSLALSMNTEAFF.

The CDR3 nucleotides read TGTGCCAGCAGATCGTTCGGGACAGACTACGAGCAGTACTTC. It specifies CASRSFGTDYEQYF. The rearrangement uses TRBV6-6 and TRBJ2-7; 7 bases map to TRBD1. Per germline, CDR1 MNHNY and CDR2 SVGAGI (reference sequence). This CDR3 comprises 14 residues. With V trimmed by 6 bases and J by 3 bases, 8 bases remained unmatched.

This chain uses TRBV7-7 with TRBJ2-2; 8 bases fit TRBD1. The length of the CDR3 is 15 residues. CDR1 and CDR2 from the germline V gene are SSHAT and FNYEAQ (reference sequence). The V segment lost 5 bases and the J segment 3 bases; nucleotides outside the gene matches: 5. The CDR3 sequence: CASSTHRGDTGELFF. CDR3 in DNA: TGTGCCAGCAGCACCCACAGGGGGGACACCGGGGAGCTGTTTTTT. Filled out from reference TRBV7-7 and TRBJ2-2, the complete variable domain reads GAGVSQSPRYKVTKRGQDVTLRCDPISSHATLYWYQQALGQGPEFLTYFNYEAQPDKSGLPSDRFSAERPEGSISTLTIQRTEQRDSAMYRCASSTHRGDTGELFFGEGSRLTVL.

The gene calls are TRBV19 and TRBJ1-5; D possibly corresponds to TRBD1 (6 bases). The CDR3 has 18 residues. Germline CDR1 is LNHDA and CDR2 is SQIVND (reference sequence). Deletions cut 6 bases from V and 0 bases from J, with 21 bases between. The CDR3 DNA reads TGTGCCAGTAGCAATCTTATCGGCGGGGGCAATAGCAATCAGCCCCAGCATTTT. Its translation is CASSNLIGGGNSNQPQHF.

The chain carries TRBV12-3 or TRBV12-4 and TRBJ2-5, with 8 nucleotides matching TRBD1. V was pared by 7 bases and J by 3 bases, with 4 bases of the junction left unmatched. The CDR3 sequence is 13 residues long. The CDR3 sequence is CASTTGAKETQYF. The CDR3 DNA reads as TGTGCCAGCACGACAGGGGCCAAAGAGACCCAGTACTTC.

V and J are TRBV7-9 and TRBJ2-7; the match to TRBD2 covers 8 bases. The CDR3 sequence is 13 residues long. Germline V CDR1 and CDR2: SEHNR, FQNEAQ (reference sequence). Trimming removed 2 bases from V and 6 bases from J; junction bases left unmatched: 3. The CDR3 loop is CASSLTTSGEQYF. The DNA of the CDR3 is TGTGCCAGCAGCTTAACAACTAGCGGCGAGCAGTACTTC.

The chain links TRBV7-2 to TRBJ2-7, with no clear D. Trimming shortened V by 5 bases and J by 0 bases, and 5 bases separated the two germline ends. The germline V gene encodes CDR1 SGHTA and CDR2 FQGNSA. There are 12 residues in the CDR3. The CDR3 DNA reads as TGTGCCAGCAGCCTAACCTCCTACGAGCAGTACTTC. This codes for CASSLTSYEQYF.

CDR3 DNA sequence: TGTGCCAGCAGGTTCCAGGCCCCGGATACGCAGTATTTT. It specifies CASRFQAPDTQYF. The chain combines TRBV6-5 with TRBJ2-3, with D unclear. V lost 6 bases, J lost 6 bases, and 13 bases lay in between. CDR1 MNHEY and CDR2 SVGAGI come from the germline V gene. The CDR3 consists of 13 residues.

The chain links TRBV2 to TRBJ2-5; 10 bases agree with TRBD1. CDR1 is SNHLY, CDR2 FYNNEI, per germline. This CDR3 is 13 amino acids long. Trimming removed 7 bases from V and 4 bases from J; junction bases left unmatched: 3. The CDR3 loop reads CASNDRGRETQYF. The CDR3 DNA is TGTGCCAGCAATGACAGGGGGCGAGAGACCCAGTACTTC.

The chain employs TRBV6-2 or TRBV6-3 and TRBJ2-7; 9 nucleotides match TRBD1. V lost 6 bases to trimming and J lost 1 base; unmatched junction nucleotides: 7. Germline V lookup: CDR1 MNHEY, CDR2 SVGEGT. The CDR3 covers 15 residues. CDR3 sequence reads: CASRPTGGASYEQYF. Here the CDR3 DNA reads TGTGCCAGCAGACCTACAGGGGGCGCTTCCTACGAGCAGTACTTC.

The chain joins TRBV6-5 to TRBJ1-2; D remains unclear. In germline, CDR1 is MNHEY, CDR2 SVGAGI. Deletions cut 6 bases from V and 6 bases from J, with 8 bases between. The length of the CDR3 is 11 residues. The CDR3 protein is CASRNADGYTF. In DNA form, the CDR3 reads TGTGCCAGCAGGAACGCGGATGGCTACACCTTC.

The CDR3 region is CASSYGQGLANTEAFF. The CDR3 nucleotides are TGTGCCAGCAGTTACGGACAGGGCCTAGCGAACACTGAAGCTTTCTTT. This chain links TRBV6-5 with TRBJ1-1, with TRBD1 matching 8 bases. This CDR3 is built from 16 residues. J lost 1 base, V lost 2 bases, and 6 bases had no gene match. CDR1 and CDR2 (germline): MNHEY, SVGAGI.

The V and J genes are TRBV6-2 or TRBV6-3 and TRBJ1-2; D gene uncertain. CDR3 length: 16 residues. V was shortened by 0 bases and J by 0 bases, with 11 bases between the two germline ends. Germline-derived CDR1 and CDR2 are MNHEY and SVGEGT. CDR3 DNA sequence: TGTGCCAGCAGTTACTCCCGACGGAGCCCTAACTATGGCTACACCTTC. This translates into CASSYSRRSPNYGYTF.

This chain joins TRBV6-1 and TRBJ2-1; 8 bases are shared with TRBD1. The length of the CDR3 is 22 residues. Trimming took 1 base from V and 5 from J; bases not matched to a gene: 25. Germline V gene lookup returns CDR1 MNHNS and CDR2 SASEGT. The CDR3 here is CASSEETRFGVGAGGVDNEQFF. The CDR3 DNA reads as TGTGCCAGCAGTGAAGAAACCCGCTTCGGTGTCGGCGCAGGGGGCGTCGACAATGAGCAGTTCTTC.

The chain links TRBV30 to TRBJ1-6, with TRBD1 matching 7 bases. Germline CDR1 GTSNPN, CDR2 SVGIG (reference sequence). CDR3 length: 15 residues. Trimming cost V 2 bases and J 4 bases; bases outside gene matches: 5. The CDR3 nucleotides read TGTGCCTGGAGTATTACGGGACAGTATAATTCACCCCTCCACTTT. It yields the protein CAWSITGQYNSPLHF.

This clone showed up just a few times. The rearrangement uses TRBV5-4 and TRBJ1-1, with D possibly matching TRBD1 (5 bases). Trimming took off 2 bases at V and 3 bases at J, with 14 bases between the two ends. The length of the CDR3 is 15 residues. Germline CDR1 is SGHNT and CDR2 is YYREEE (reference sequence). For the CDR3, the DNA is TGTGCCAGCAGCTTCGAGGGGAGGGCGGACACTGAAGCTTTCTTT. Residues: CASSFEGRADTEAFF. Supplemented by reference TRBV5-4 and TRBJ1-1, the full variable domain reads ETGVTQSPTHLIKTRGQQVTLRCSSQSGHNTVSWYQQALGQGPQFIFQYYREEENGRGNFPPRFSGLQFPNYSSELNVNALELDDSALYLCASSFEGRADTEAFFGQGTRLTVV.

This chain joins TRBV7-2 and TRBJ2-3; 9 bases agree with TRBD2. V shed 1 base and J 4 bases; nucleotides not matched to a gene: 6. Per the germline V gene, CDR1 is SGHTA and CDR2 is FQGNSA. The CDR3 extends over 16 amino acids. In nucleotides, the CDR3 is TGTGCCAGCAGCTTAGTGGGCGGGGGGGCTCCAGATACGCAGTATTTT. It codes for CASSLVGGGAPDTQYF.

The chain employs TRBV10-3 and TRBJ2-7, with TRBD1 identical over 11 bases. Germline trimming cut 3 bases from V and 2 bases from J; bases unmatched to any gene: 9. This CDR3 spans 17 amino acids. Germline CDR1 is ENHRY and CDR2 is SYGVKD. The CDR3 nucleotides are TGTGCCATCAGTGATCCGGGACAGGGGGTAGTCCCCTACGAGCAGTACTTC. Protein: CAISDPGQGVVPYEQYF.

J is TRBJ1-1 and V is TRBV7-8; D is perhaps TRBD1 (5 bases). The V end was cut by 5 bases, the J end by 1 base, with 20 bases between. Germline V gives CDR1 SGHVS, CDR2 FQNEAQ. The CDR3 runs 17 residues. The CDR3 sequence is CASSQVIGAASNTEAFF. The CDR3 DNA follows: TGTGCCAGCAGCCAAGTGATTGGGGCGGCCTCGAACACTGAAGCTTTCTTT.

The chain joins TRBV19 to TRBJ2-5; the match to TRBD2 covers 10 bases. Germline V CDR1 and CDR2: LNHDA, SQIVND (reference sequence). V trimming: 5 bases; J trimming: 1 base; junction bases outside the gene matches: 7. This CDR3 region has 16 residues. CDR3 residues: CASSVIAGGPQETQYF. CDR3 DNA sequence: TGTGCCAGTAGTGTAATAGCGGGGGGCCCCCAAGAGACCCAGTACTTC.

Concerning this clone: Other nucleotide sequences from this sample produce the same CDR3. J is TRBJ2-5 and V is TRBV6-5; 9 bases align to TRBD1. The CDR3 contains 14 residues. Germline CDR1 is MNHEY and CDR2 is SVGAGI. The J segment lost 9 bases and the V segment lost 0 bases, leaving 5 bases of the junction unmatched. The CDR3 is CASSYSTGGRAQYF. The DNA for the CDR3 is TGTGCCAGCAGTTACTCGACAGGGGGAAGGGCCCAGTACTTC.